Each of the 5 T cell receptor beta chains below was sequenced from the same sample in a study of early T cells in non-severe SARS-CoV-2 infection. TCRdb itself ran the 5' RACE reads through MiXCR, one entry per CDR3 protein. This sample yields some 40,000 distinct CDR3 sequences, of which 12% are seen a single time; about a sixth belongs to the top ten. The sequenced sample was whole blood. Every receptor here comes from an adult who was a healthcare worker with PCR-confirmed SARS-CoV-2 infection or an uninfected control (not recorded which).

The sample holds many counts of this clonotype. The V call is TRBV7-9, the J call TRBJ2-5, with D possibly matching TRBD1 (6 bases). In germline, CDR1 is SEHNR, CDR2 FQNEAQ (reference sequence). V lost 5 bases and J lost 1, with 11 bases in between. The CDR3 is 14 residues long. The CDR3: CASSPRQAQETQYF. The CDR3 DNA is TGTGCCAGCAGCCCTCGACAGGCCCAAGAGACCCAGTACTTC.

This rearrangement joins TRBV28 to TRBJ2-7; 9 nucleotides line up with TRBD1. The junction had 11 bases not matched to a gene; V was cut back by 6 bases and J by 5 bases. CDR1 and CDR2 from the germline V gene are MDHEN and SYDVKM. The CDR3 length is 15 residues. CDR3 residues: CASRVTGTGRDEQYF. CDR3 DNA sequence: TGTGCCAGCAGGGTGACCGGGACAGGGCGAGACGAGCAGTACTTC.

The genes are TRBV10-1 and TRBJ2-6; D gene ambiguous. The V end was cut by 9 bases, the J end by 0 bases, with 12 bases between. The CDR3 length is 15 residues. Germline V gene sequence: CDR1 WNHNN, CDR2 SYGVQD (reference sequence). CDR3 region: CARANPLSGANVLTF. In DNA, the CDR3 is TGCGCCAGGGCCAACCCTCTCTCTGGGGCCAACGTCCTGACTTTC.

Comment on this clonotype: One junction end does not reproduce the germline sequence, and a read error may be involved. The chain employs TRBV7-7 and TRBJ2-7, with a possible D match to TRBD1 (7 bases). This CDR3 contains 14 residues. In germline, CDR1 is SSHAT, CDR2 FNYEAQ (reference sequence). The CDR3 protein is CASSPGDSTYKQYF. CDR3 bases: TGTGCTAGCAGCCCGGGGGACAGCACCTACAAGCAGTACTTC.

J is TRBJ2-2 and V is TRBV11-1; D might be TRBD2 (5 bases). The germline CDR1 and CDR2 sequences are SGHAT and FQDESV (reference sequence). The CDR3 is 13 amino acids. Trimming took 1 base from V and 7 from J, leaving 7 bases between them. The CDR3 spells CASSLGGYGELFF. The CDR3 DNA is TGTGCCAGCAGCTTAGGCGGGTACGGGGAGCTGTTTTTT.